The next 8 T cell receptor beta chains were all read from a single sample in a study of blood T cell repertoires in COVID-19. Clones were read by immunoSEQ multiplex PCR, and TCRdb kept only the in-frame ones, dropping some. Seen here are around 180,000 clones, around 87% observed once, and the top ten hold just under 2.5%. Sequencing input: peripheral blood. The origin of the receptors is a man aged 40-55 years with active or convalescent COVID-19.

This chain connects TRBV19 to TRBJ1-2; 10 nucleotides line up with TRBD1. The CDR3 runs to 14 residues. CDR1 is LNHDA and CDR2 is SQIVND in the germline V gene (reference sequence). The V segment lost 4 bases and the J segment 4 bases; nucleotides outside the gene matches: 3. The chain's CDR3 is CASSTRTGGYGYTF. CDR3 nucleotides: TGTGCCAGTAGTACCCGGACAGGGGGCTATGGCTACACCTTC.

The chain uses TRBV9 and TRBJ2-4; 9 bases fit TRBD2. V lost 4 bases and J lost 0; bases outside the gene matches: 5. The CDR3 spans 16 residues. Per the germline V gene, CDR1 is SGDLS and CDR2 is YYNGEE. The CDR3 DNA reads as TGTGCCAGCAGCTTAGCGGGGGAACTAGCCAAAAACATTCAGTACTTC. Protein: CASSLAGELAKNIQYF.

The J gene is TRBJ1-2, the V gene TRBV18; the D gene is possibly TRBD1 (5 bases). This CDR3 region has 13 residues. Trimming took 3 bases from V and 7 from J, leaving 12 bases between them. CDR1 and CDR2 (germline): KGHSH, LQKENI. The CDR3 region is CASSPQGDSGYTF. The CDR3 nucleotides are TGTGCCAGCTCACCCCAAGGGGATAGTGGCTACACCTTC.

This clone was observed a single time. V is TRBV15 and J is TRBJ2-5; D is unclear. The CDR3 runs to 13 residues. The V end lost 0 bases, the J end lost 3 bases, and 5 bases lay between the germline ends. Germline V lookup: CDR1 LNHNV, CDR2 YYDKDF (reference sequence). This CDR3 reads CATSREAKETQYF. CDR3 nucleotides: TGTGCCACCAGCAGAGAAGCGAAAGAGACCCAGTACTTC.

The V and J genes are TRBV6-5 and TRBJ1-2; D might be TRBD1 (5 bases). V lost 6 bases to trimming and J lost 5 bases, with 16 bases between them. The CDR3 runs 14 residues. The germline V gene has CDR1 MNHEY and CDR2 SVGAGI. The CDR3 region has the DNA TGTGCCAGCAGGGGTGACAGAAATGGGTATGGCTACACCTTC. Encoded protein: CASRGDRNGYGYTF.

The chain recombines TRBV28 with TRBJ1-3; TRBD1 is a possible D gene (6 bases). CDR1 is MDHEN, CDR2 SYDVKM, per germline. The CDR3 sequence is 16 residues long. V was trimmed by 7 bases and J by 1 base, leaving 17 bases between them. In DNA, the CDR3 is TGTGCCAGCACCCCCGAGGGGGGGATTTCTGGAAACACCATATATTTT. Protein: CASTPEGGISGNTIYF.

The V and J genes are TRBV18 and TRBJ1-5; TRBD1 might be the D (5 bases). The germline V gene has CDR1 KGHSH and CDR2 LQKENI. The V and J ends lost 1 base and 6 bases respectively, with 7 bases between them. The CDR3 length is 13 residues. In DNA form, the CDR3 reads TGTGCCAGCTCACCACTTGGGGCTCAGCCCCAGCATTTT. Protein: CASSPLGAQPQHF.

The CDR3 nucleotides are TGTGCCAGCAGTGCGGGACAGGGGGGCTCCCAGGAGCAGTTCTTC. Translation gives CASSAGQGGSQEQFF. J is TRBJ2-1 and V is TRBV25-1; 11 bases agree with TRBD1. The V gene's germline CDR1 is MGHDK and CDR2 SYGVNS. The CDR3 consists of 15 residues. V dropped 4 bases and J dropped 10; count of bases not matched to a gene: 9.